The entry below gives a single T cell receptor (beta chain) sequence along with its context. These data belong to a study of blood T cell repertoires in COVID-19. Study summary: Whether acute or convalescent, the COVID-19 samples came from the United States, Italy and Spain. T cells, B-cell-depleted T cells, or PBMCs supplied cDNA or gDNA.

Authors' methods: Using reference gene primer amplification, nucleated cell counts were estimated. TCRdb keeps only in-frame clones here, not all; method: immunoSEQ multiplex PCR. That table gives V, J and clone size, and the DNA gave D and trimming. The sample lists 80,000 to 100,000 clones, 90% to 95% seen once, with around 4% in the top ten. The sequenced sample consisted of peripheral blood. The TCR comes from a human donor with active COVID-19. The donor label of this sample is uncertain.

The CDR3 coding sequence is TGTGCCAGCAGTTATGGGACAGGGAGCTCTGGAAACACCATATATTTT. Protein: CASSYGTGSSGNTIYF. The rearrangement joins TRBV6-5 to TRBJ1-3, with 9 bases lining up with TRBD1. CDR1 and CDR2 from the germline V gene are MNHEY and SVGAGI. The CDR3 loop spans 16 amino acids. The trim removed 3 bases at V and 0 bases at J, leaving 3 bases unmatched.